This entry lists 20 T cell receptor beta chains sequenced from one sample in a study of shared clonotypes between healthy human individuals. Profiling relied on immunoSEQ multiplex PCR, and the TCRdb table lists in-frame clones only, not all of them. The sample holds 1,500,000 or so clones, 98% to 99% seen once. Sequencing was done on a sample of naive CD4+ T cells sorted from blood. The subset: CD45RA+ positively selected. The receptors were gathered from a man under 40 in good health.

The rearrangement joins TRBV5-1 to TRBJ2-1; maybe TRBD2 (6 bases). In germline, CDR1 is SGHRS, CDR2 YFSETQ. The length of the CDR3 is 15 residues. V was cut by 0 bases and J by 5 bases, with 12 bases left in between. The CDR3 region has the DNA TGCGCCAGCAGCTTGGCGGACTACCGGAACAATGAGCAGTTCTTC. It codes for CASSLADYRNNEQFF.

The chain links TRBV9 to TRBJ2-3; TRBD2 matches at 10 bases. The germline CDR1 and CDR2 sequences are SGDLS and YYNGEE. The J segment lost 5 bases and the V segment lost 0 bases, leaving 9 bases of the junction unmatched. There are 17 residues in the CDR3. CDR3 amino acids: CASSVDLLAGLRDTQYF. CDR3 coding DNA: TGTGCCAGCAGCGTAGACTTACTAGCGGGATTACGAGATACGCAGTATTTT.

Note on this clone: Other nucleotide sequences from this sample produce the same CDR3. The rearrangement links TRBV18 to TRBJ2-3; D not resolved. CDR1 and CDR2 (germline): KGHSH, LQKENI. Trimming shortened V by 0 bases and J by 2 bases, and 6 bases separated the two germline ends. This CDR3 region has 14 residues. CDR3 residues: CASSPPGHTDTQYF. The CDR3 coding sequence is TGTGCCAGCTCACCACCAGGGCACACAGATACGCAGTATTTT. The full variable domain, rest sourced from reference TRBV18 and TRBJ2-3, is NAGVMQNPRHLVRRRGQEARLRCSPMKGHSHVYWYRQLPEEGLKFMVYLQKENIIDESGMPKERFSAEFPKEGPSILRIQQVVRGDSAAYFCASSPPGHTDTQYFGPGTRLTVL.

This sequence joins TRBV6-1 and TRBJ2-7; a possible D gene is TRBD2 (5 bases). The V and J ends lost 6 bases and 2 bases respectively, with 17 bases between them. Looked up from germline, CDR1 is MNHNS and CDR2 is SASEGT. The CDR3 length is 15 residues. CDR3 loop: CASRRVGGEAYEQYF. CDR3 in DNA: TGTGCCAGCAGGAGGGTGGGCGGAGAAGCCTACGAGCAGTACTTC.

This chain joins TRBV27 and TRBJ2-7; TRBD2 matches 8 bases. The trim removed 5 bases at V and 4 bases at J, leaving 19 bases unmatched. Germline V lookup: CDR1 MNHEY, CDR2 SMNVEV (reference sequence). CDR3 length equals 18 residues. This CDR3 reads CASSPLPLGLARGYEQYF. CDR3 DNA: TGTGCCAGCAGTCCCCTCCCCCTCGGACTAGCCCGAGGGTACGAGCAGTACTTC.

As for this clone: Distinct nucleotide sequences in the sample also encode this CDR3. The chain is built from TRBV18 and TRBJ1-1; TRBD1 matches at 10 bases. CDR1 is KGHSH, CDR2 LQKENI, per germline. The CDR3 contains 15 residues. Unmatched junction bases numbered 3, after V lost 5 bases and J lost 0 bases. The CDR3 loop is CASSSGQGMNTEAFF. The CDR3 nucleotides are TGTGCCAGCTCATCGGGACAGGGGATGAACACTGAAGCTTTCTTT.

In DNA, the CDR3 is TGTGCCAGCAGCTCCAGACACAGCAAGCTCTACGAGCAGTACTTC. It specifies CASSSRHSKLYEQYF. This chain joins TRBV7-9 and TRBJ2-7; D is unresolved. Trimming removed 4 bases at V and 3 bases at J, with 16 bases between. Germline V gene data show CDR1 as SEHNR and CDR2 as FQNEAQ (reference sequence). The CDR3 totals 15 residues.

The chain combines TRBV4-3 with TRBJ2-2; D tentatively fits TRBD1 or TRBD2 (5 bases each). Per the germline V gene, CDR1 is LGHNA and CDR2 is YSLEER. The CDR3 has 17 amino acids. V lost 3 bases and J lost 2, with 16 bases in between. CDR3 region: CASSQNRLRGNTGELFF. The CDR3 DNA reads TGCGCCAGCAGCCAGAACAGGTTGAGGGGAAACACCGGGGAGCTGTTTTTT.

DNA for the CDR3: TGTGCCAGCAGTGACCTTTGTTTCGAGCAGTACTTC. Its translation: CASSDLCFEQYF. This chain uses TRBV6-4 with TRBJ2-7; D is ambiguous. The CDR3 has 12 residues. Trimming removed 2 bases at V and 6 bases at J, with 8 bases between. Germline V gene data show CDR1 as MRHNA and CDR2 as SNTAGT.

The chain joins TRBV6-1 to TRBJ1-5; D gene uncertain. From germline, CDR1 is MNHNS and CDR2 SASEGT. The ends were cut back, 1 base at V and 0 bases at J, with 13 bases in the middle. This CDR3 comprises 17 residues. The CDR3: CASSEGRTTYSNQPQHF. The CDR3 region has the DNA TGTGCCAGCAGTGAAGGCCGGACTACGTATAGCAATCAGCCCCAGCATTTT.

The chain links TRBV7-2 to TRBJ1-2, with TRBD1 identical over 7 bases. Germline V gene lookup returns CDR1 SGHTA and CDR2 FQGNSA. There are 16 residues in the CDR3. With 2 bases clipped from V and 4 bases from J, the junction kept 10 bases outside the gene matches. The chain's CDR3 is CASSLNPRQGPYGYTF. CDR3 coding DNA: TGTGCCAGCAGCTTAAACCCTCGACAGGGCCCCTATGGCTACACCTTC.

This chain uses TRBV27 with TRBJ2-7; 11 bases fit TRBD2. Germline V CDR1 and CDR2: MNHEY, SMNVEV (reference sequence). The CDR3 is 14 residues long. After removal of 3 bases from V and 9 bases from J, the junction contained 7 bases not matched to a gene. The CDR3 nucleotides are TGTGCCAGCAGTTTGCTAGCGGGGGGCATAGGGCAGTACTTC. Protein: CASSLLAGGIGQYF.

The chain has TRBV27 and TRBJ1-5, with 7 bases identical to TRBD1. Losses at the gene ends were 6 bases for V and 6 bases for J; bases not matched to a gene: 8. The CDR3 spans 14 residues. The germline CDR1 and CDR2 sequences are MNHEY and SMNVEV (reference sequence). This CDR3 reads CASRTKGAGQPQHF. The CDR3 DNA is TGTGCCAGCAGGACTAAGGGGGCTGGTCAGCCCCAGCATTTT.

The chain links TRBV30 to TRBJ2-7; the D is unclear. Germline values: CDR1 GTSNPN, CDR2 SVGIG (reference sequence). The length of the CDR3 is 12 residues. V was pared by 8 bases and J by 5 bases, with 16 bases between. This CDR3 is CALIRTGHEQYF. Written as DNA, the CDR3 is TGTGCCCTTATCAGGACGGGCCACGAGCAGTACTTC.

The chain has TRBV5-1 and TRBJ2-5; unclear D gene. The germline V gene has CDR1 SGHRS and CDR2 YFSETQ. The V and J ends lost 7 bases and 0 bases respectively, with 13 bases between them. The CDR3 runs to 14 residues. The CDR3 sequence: CASRFEANQETQYF. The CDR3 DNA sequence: TGCGCCAGCCGGTTCGAGGCAAACCAAGAGACCCAGTACTTC.

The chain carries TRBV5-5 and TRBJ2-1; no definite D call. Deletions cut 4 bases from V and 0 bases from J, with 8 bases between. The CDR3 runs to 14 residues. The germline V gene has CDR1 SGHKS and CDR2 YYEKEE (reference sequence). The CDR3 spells CASSLRSSYNEQFF. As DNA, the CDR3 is TGTGCCAGCAGCCTAAGGAGCTCCTACAATGAGCAGTTCTTC.

The CDR3 protein is CASSPRSSNTGELFF. The CDR3 region has the DNA TGTGCCAGCAGTCCCCGGTCCTCGAACACCGGGGAGCTGTTTTTT. V gene TRBV5-4 combines with J gene TRBJ2-2; D call uncertain. This CDR3 contains 15 residues. The germline gives CDR1 SGHNT, CDR2 YYREEE (reference sequence). The V end was cut by 5 bases, the J end by 0 bases, with 11 bases between.

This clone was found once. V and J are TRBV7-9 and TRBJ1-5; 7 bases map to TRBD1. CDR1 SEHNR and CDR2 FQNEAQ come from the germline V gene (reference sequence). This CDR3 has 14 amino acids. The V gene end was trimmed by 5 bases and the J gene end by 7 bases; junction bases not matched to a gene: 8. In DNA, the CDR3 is TGTGCCAGCAGCCCGACAGGGATAGGGCAGCCCCAGCATTTT. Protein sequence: CASSPTGIGQPQHF. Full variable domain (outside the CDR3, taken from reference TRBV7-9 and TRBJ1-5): DTGVSQNPRHKITKRGQNVTFRCDPISEHNRLYWYRQTLGQGPEFLTYFQNEAQLEKSRLLSDRFSAERPKGSFSTLEIQRTEQGDSAMYLCASSPTGIGQPQHFGDGTRLSIL.

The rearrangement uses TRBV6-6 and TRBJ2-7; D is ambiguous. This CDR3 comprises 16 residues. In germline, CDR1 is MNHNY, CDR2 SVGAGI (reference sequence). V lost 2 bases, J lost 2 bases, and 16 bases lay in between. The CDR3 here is CASSYREEWATYEQYF. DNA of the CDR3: TGTGCCAGCAGTTACCGAGAAGAATGGGCGACCTACGAGCAGTACTTC.

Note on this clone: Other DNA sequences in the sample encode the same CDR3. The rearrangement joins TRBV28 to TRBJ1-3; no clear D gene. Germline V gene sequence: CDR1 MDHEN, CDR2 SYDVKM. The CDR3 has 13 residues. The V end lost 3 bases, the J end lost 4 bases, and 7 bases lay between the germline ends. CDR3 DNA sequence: TGTGCCAGCAGTTTTTCCCCGGGAAACACCATATATTTT. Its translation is CASSFSPGNTIYF.